These 9 T cell receptor beta chains were sequenced from one sample in a study of early T cells in non-severe SARS-CoV-2 infection. From the 5' RACE reads, TCRdb called clonotypes with MiXCR, one entry per CDR3 protein. The table lists about 40,000 distinct CDR3 sequences, 4.7% of them singletons. What was sequenced was whole blood. The receptors derive from an adult who was a healthcare worker with PCR-confirmed SARS-CoV-2 infection or an uninfected control (not recorded which).

Many counts were recorded for this clonotype. This chain joins TRBV13 and TRBJ2-5, with D perhaps being TRBD1 or TRBD2 (5 bases each). The germline V and J ends were trimmed by 0 bases and 2 bases, with 19 bases remaining between them. This CDR3 comprises 18 residues. Germline CDR1 reads PRHDT; CDR2 reads FYEKMQ (reference sequence). The CDR3 here is CASSLGGFGWGRQETQYF. The CDR3 DNA sequence: TGTGCCAGCAGCTTAGGTGGTTTCGGGTGGGGACGGCAAGAGACCCAGTACTTC.

In this sample, this clonotype turned up many times. V usage is TRBV3-1 and J usage is TRBJ1-2; 7 nucleotides line up with TRBD1. The germline V gene has CDR1 LGHDT and CDR2 YNNKEL (reference sequence). This CDR3 has 14 amino acids. J was trimmed by 3 bases and V by 2 bases; bases with no gene match: 3. This chain's CDR3 is CASSQKGTDYGYTF. The CDR3 DNA follows: TGTGCCAGCAGCCAAAAGGGGACAGACTATGGCTACACCTTC.

This clonotype has at least ten counts. This sequence joins TRBV7-6 and TRBJ2-1; 9 bases map to TRBD2. This CDR3 has 16 residues. The V and J ends lost 5 bases and 9 bases, in that order; junction bases with no gene match: 14. Germline lookup yields CDR1 SGHVS and CDR2 FNYEAQ. The CDR3 region has the DNA TGTGCCAGCAGCCCATACCAGGGCGGGGGGGCTGGTGAGCAGTTCTTC. Its protein is CASSPYQGGGAGEQFF.

A word on this clonotype: This may come from a read error, since a much larger clone is one base off. The chain employs TRBV7-9 and TRBJ2-4, with D perhaps matching TRBD1 or TRBD2 (5 bases each). The CDR3 sequence is 15 residues long. Germline V lookup: CDR1 SEHNR, CDR2 FQNEAQ (reference sequence). The CDR3 DNA reads as TGTGCCAGCAGCTTAGACGGGGCTAAGGAAAACATTCAGAACTTC. It specifies CASSLDGAKENIQNF.

This clonotype appeared many times. The rearrangement links TRBV5-1 to TRBJ2-7; D may match TRBD1 or TRBD2 (6 bases each). CDR1 SGHRS and CDR2 YFSETQ come from the germline V gene. The CDR3 consists of 13 residues. V lost 7 bases, J lost 5 bases, and 16 bases lay in between. The CDR3 sequence: CASRGLGGDEQYF. For the CDR3, the DNA is TGCGCCAGCCGGGGGCTCGGGGGAGACGAGCAGTACTTC.

This clonotype was counted many times. The chain has TRBV6-6 and TRBJ1-4, with 9 bases lining up with TRBD1. The junction had 6 bases not matched to a gene; V was cut back by 1 base and J by 6 bases. CDR3 length: 16 residues. Germline V CDR1 and CDR2: MNHNY, SVGAGI (reference sequence). CDR3 DNA: TGTGCCAGCAGTTACTTAACAGGACAGGGGTATGAAAAACTGTTTTTT. Translated, it gives CASSYLTGQGYEKLFF.

The table lists this clonotype with many counts. The chain recombines TRBV10-2 with TRBJ2-1; D is perhaps TRBD1 (6 bases). Trimming took off 2 bases at V and 6 bases at J, with 14 bases between the two ends. Per germline, CDR1 WSHSY and CDR2 SAAADI. The CDR3 has 15 amino acids. The CDR3 sequence: CASSEERGYVNEQFF. The CDR3 coding sequence is TGCGCCAGCAGTGAGGAAAGGGGGTATGTCAATGAGCAGTTCTTC.

In its sample, this clonotype was seen many times. J is TRBJ2-5 and V is TRBV3-1, with D unclear. The CDR3 runs to 13 residues. The germline CDR1 and CDR2 sequences are LGHDT and YNNKEL (reference sequence). The V gene lost 1 base and the J gene lost 3 bases, with 6 bases spanning the gap. CDR3 protein: CASSQVHEETQYF. The CDR3, as DNA: TGTGCCAGCAGCCAAGTCCACGAAGAGACCCAGTACTTC.

At least ten counts were recorded for this clonotype. This chain connects TRBV11-2 to TRBJ2-7; 12 bases match TRBD2. This CDR3 has 17 residues. V dropped 1 base and J dropped 1; count of bases not matched to a gene: 5. The V gene's germline CDR1 is SGHAT and CDR2 FQNNGV. The CDR3 DNA reads TGTGCCAGCAGCTTAGCCACAGGACTAGCGGGATCCTACGAGCAGTACTTC. As protein: CASSLATGLAGSYEQYF.